This T cell receptor (beta chain) was sequenced during a study of CD8 T cells in ankylosing spondylitis. Study-level findings and limits: Significant enrichment of disease-linked clones was reportedly seen in matched ankylosing spondylitis synovial fluid. Earlier reports found some motif variants in synovial fluid and blood in reactive arthritis. What seemed typical of ankylosing spondylitis blood was a TCR beta motif built from roughly 8 highly homologous variants.

After removal of 4 bases from V and 11 bases from J, the junction contained 13 bases not matched to a gene. From germline, CDR1 is KGHSH and CDR2 LQKENI. The CDR3 runs to 14 residues. Each CDR3 protein is one row after TCRdb ran MiXCR on the 5' RACE reads. Among 330,000 or so distinct CDR3 sequences, approximately 8.2% were seen once, and the ten largest hold about 14%. Regarding this clonotype: Its specificity is unknown.

The chain joins TRBV18 to TRBJ2-7, with 8 bases matching TRBD1. Material for sequencing was blood, either unsorted or a sorted T cell fraction (not recorded which). The receptor was isolated from a male donor with ankylosing spondylitis. The CDR3 coding sequence is TGTGCCAGCTCACTGTCACCCCAGGGGGCAGAGGAGTACTTC. As protein: CASSLSPQGAEEYF.